The 15 T cell receptor beta chains given below trace back to one sample, sequenced in a study of vaccination and CD4 T cells after COVID-19. These receptors have no identified antigens. An Oncomine TCR Beta short-read assay was used to sequence the DNA from cultured CD4+ T cells. Genomic DNA was drawn out of CD4+ T cells grown in culture. TCRdb fed the PCR reads into MiXCR, producing one record per CDR3 protein. This table holds about 10,000 distinct CDR3 sequences, about a third found once. Treatment given: approximately 11-day PBMC culture with coronavirus spike peptide pools or control peptides (ViraFEST assay). An unexposed donor provided the CD4+ T cells, which were collected before the COVID-19 pandemic (2011-2018). The sequencing input was CD4+ T cells from blood, cultured in vitro. The source is a human donor in good health.

This clonotype was observed a few times. The chain couples TRBV20-1 to TRBJ2-3, with D perhaps assigned TRBD1 or TRBD2 (5 bases each). The germline gives CDR1 DFQATT, CDR2 SNEGSKA (reference sequence). The CDR3 contains 16 residues. V dropped 0 bases and J dropped 1 base, with 14 bases sitting between them. The CDR3 loop is CSARELGTYRTDTQYF. The CDR3 nucleotides are TGCAGTGCTAGAGAACTGGGGACCTACCGCACAGATACGCAGTATTTT.

The chain couples TRBV19 to TRBJ1-1; D is undetermined. Trimming shortened V by 3 bases and J by 0 bases, and 8 bases separated the two germline ends. CDR3 size: 14 residues. Germline CDR1 is LNHDA and CDR2 is SQIVND (reference sequence). CDR3 nucleotide sequence: TGTGCCAGTAGTATTAAGAATATGAACACTGAAGCTTTCTTT. Residues: CASSIKNMNTEAFF.

The V and J genes are TRBV30 and TRBJ1-6; 9 positions match TRBD1. Germline V gene lookup returns CDR1 GTSNPN and CDR2 SVGIG (reference sequence). The ends lost 3 bases at V and 9 bases at J; junction bases unmatched: 3. This CDR3 is built from 13 residues. The CDR3 coding sequence is TGTGCCTGGAGGTGGGACAGGGCTTCACCCCTCCACTTT. Amino acid sequence: CAWRWDRASPLHF.

This sequence joins TRBV20-1 and TRBJ2-1; TRBD2 aligns across 10 bases. In germline, CDR1 is DFQATT, CDR2 SNEGSKA (reference sequence). This CDR3 contains 16 residues. The trim removed 5 bases at V and 6 bases at J, leaving 13 bases unmatched. The DNA for the CDR3 is TGCAGTGCTCTCGAGTGGGCTAGCGGGAGTGGCAATGAGCAGTTCTTC. The encoded protein is CSALEWASGSGNEQFF.

This chain links TRBV12-3 or TRBV12-4 with TRBJ1-2; 7 nucleotides line up with TRBD1. The junction had 7 bases not matched to a gene; V was cut back by 5 bases and J by 4 bases. The CDR3 covers 14 residues. The CDR3 is CASSRQGRVYGYTF. CDR3 nucleotides: TGTGCCAGCAGTCGACAGGGTCGGGTCTATGGCTACACCTTC.

The chain couples TRBV7-9 to TRBJ1-1, with a weak D call TRBD1 (6 bases). There are 15 residues in the CDR3. V was cut by 5 bases and J by 1 base, with 14 bases left in between. Germline V gene sequence: CDR1 SEHNR, CDR2 FQNEAQ (reference sequence). In DNA, the CDR3 is TGTGCCAGCAGCCCAGGGGAGGGCGGGAACACTGAAGCTTTCTTT. Its translation: CASSPGEGGNTEAFF.

The chain is built from TRBV9 and TRBJ2-2; 8 bases align to TRBD1. The V segment lost 0 bases and the J segment 6 bases; nucleotides outside the gene matches: 4. The CDR3 is 15 residues long. From germline, CDR1 is SGDLS and CDR2 YYNGEE. The chain's CDR3 is CASSVEGQAPGELFF. The CDR3 nucleotides are TGTGCCAGCAGCGTAGAGGGACAGGCACCCGGGGAGCTGTTTTTT.

The rearrangement uses TRBV6-2 or TRBV6-3 and TRBJ1-1; weak D call: TRBD1 (5 bases). V was clipped by 6 bases and J by 10 bases, with 15 bases between them. The CDR3 totals 12 residues. The germline CDR1 and CDR2 sequences are MNHEY and SVGEGT. The CDR3 loop is CASSWTWDGAFF. DNA of the CDR3: TGTGCCAGCAGCTGGACGTGGGACGGAGCTTTCTTT.

This clonotype appeared a few times. The chain recombines TRBV6-1 with TRBJ1-1; no clear D. CDR3 length: 12 amino acids. V was shortened by 5 bases and J by 6 bases, with 10 bases between the two germline ends. Germline CDR1 MNHNS, CDR2 SASEGT. The CDR3 nucleotides are TGTGCCAGCAGTAGCCACTCTCCTGAAGCTTTCTTT. Its protein is CASSSHSPEAFF.

The genes are TRBV2 and TRBJ2-5; TRBD1 matches 7 bases. With 6 bases clipped from V and 1 base from J, the junction kept 5 bases outside the gene matches. There are 14 residues in the CDR3. Per germline, CDR1 SNHLY and CDR2 FYNNEI. CDR3 residues: CASRTGTAQETQYF. The CDR3 nucleotides read TGTGCCAGCAGGACCGGGACAGCCCAAGAGACCCAGTACTTC.

The chain joins TRBV20-1 to TRBJ2-5, with D maybe TRBD2 (5 bases). The CDR3 spans 14 residues. Germline CDR1 DFQATT, CDR2 SNEGSKA (reference sequence). The ends were cut back, 6 bases at V and 6 bases at J, with 20 bases in the middle. The CDR3 protein is CSAQTRLDGKTQYF. For the CDR3, the DNA is TGCAGTGCGCAAACCCGGTTGGACGGGAAGACCCAGTACTTC.

The rearrangement joins TRBV20-1 to TRBJ2-7, with 10 bases lining up with TRBD1. The CDR3 is 15 residues long. The J segment lost 2 bases and the V segment lost 0 bases, leaving 4 bases of the junction unmatched. Germline CDR1 is DFQATT and CDR2 is SNEGSKA (reference sequence). The CDR3 is CSARDTGTGAYEQYF. Here the CDR3 DNA reads TGCAGTGCTAGAGACACCGGGACAGGGGCCTACGAGCAGTACTTC.

This chain joins TRBV11-1 and TRBJ2-5, with a tentative D call TRBD2 (6 bases). CDR1 SGHAT and CDR2 FQDESV come from the germline V gene (reference sequence). V was cut by 6 bases and J by 5 bases, with 7 bases left in between. CDR3 length equals 11 residues. CDR3 DNA sequence: TGTGCCAGCAGTGGAGGGGAGACCCAGTACTTC. Residues: CASSGGETQYF.

V gene TRBV11-3 combines with J gene TRBJ2-7; 14 positions match TRBD2. V lost 3 bases and J lost 7; bases outside the gene matches: 5. The V gene's germline CDR1 is SGHNT and CDR2 YENEEA. The CDR3 runs to 15 residues. The CDR3 coding sequence is TGTGCCAGCAGCTTGGGACTAGCGGGAGCAGAAGAGCAGTACTTC. Translated: CASSLGLAGAEEQYF.

In this sample, this clonotype turned up a few times. The chain carries TRBV19 and TRBJ1-5; weak D call: TRBD1 (5 bases). V was pared by 7 bases and J by 6 bases, with 13 bases between. CDR3 length: 13 residues. Germline values: CDR1 LNHDA, CDR2 SQIVND (reference sequence). The CDR3 is CASISREGQPQHF. The CDR3 DNA sequence: TGTGCCAGTATCTCCAGGGAAGGTCAGCCCCAGCATTTT.